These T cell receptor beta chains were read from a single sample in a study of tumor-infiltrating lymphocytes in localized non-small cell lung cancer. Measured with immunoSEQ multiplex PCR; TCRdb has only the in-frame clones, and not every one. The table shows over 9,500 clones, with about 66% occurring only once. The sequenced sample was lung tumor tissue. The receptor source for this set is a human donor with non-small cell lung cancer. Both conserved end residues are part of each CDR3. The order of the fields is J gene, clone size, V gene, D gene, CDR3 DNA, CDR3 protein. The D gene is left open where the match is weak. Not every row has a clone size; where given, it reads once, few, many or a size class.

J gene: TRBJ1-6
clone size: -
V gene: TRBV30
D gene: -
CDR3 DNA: TGTGCCTGGATCTCGGACAGCTCCTATAATTCACCCCTCCACTTT
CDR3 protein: CAWISDSSYNSPLHF

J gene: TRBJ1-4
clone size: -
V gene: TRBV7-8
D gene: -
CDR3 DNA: TGTGCCAGCAGCGTTTATACTAATGAAAAACTGTTTTTT
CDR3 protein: CASSVYTNEKLFF

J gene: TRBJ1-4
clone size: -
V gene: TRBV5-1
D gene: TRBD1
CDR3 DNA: TGCGCCAGCAGCCCAGAAACAGGGGGCGAAAAACTGTTTTTT
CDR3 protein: CASSPETGGEKLFF

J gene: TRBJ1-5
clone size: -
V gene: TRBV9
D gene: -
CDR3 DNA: TGTGCCAGCAGCGTTGGGGGGGCAGGGCAGCCCCAGCATTTT
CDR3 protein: CASSVGGAGQPQHF

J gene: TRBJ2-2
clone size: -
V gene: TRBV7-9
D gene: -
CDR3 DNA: TGTGCCAGCAGCTCCATCACCTCCGGTGGCGGGGAGCTGTTTTTT
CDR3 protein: CASSSITSGGGELFF

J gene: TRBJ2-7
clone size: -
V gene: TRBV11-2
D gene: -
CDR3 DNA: TGTGCCAGCAGCTGGGGTTCCACTCCCCGGTCCTACGAGCAGTACTTC
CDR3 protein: CASSWGSTPRSYEQYF

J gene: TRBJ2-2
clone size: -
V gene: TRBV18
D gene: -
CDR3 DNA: TGTGCCAGCTCACCGCCGAACACCGGGGAGCTGTTTTTT
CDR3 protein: CASSPPNTGELFF

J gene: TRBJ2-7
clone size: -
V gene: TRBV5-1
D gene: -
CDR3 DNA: TGCGCCAGCAGCTTGGGGGGGTCTAACGAGCAGTACTTC
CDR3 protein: CASSLGGSNEQYF

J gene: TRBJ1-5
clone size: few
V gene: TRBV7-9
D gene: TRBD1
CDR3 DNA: TGTGCCAGCAGCCGGGGACAGGGGTCATCCTTTGAGCCCCAGCATTTT
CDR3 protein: CASSRGQGSSFEPQHF

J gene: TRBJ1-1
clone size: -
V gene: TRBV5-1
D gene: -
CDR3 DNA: TGCGCCAGCAGCTTGGTACCGAACACTGAAGCTTTCTTT
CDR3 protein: CASSLVPNTEAFF

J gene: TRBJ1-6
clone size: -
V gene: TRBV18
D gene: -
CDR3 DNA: TGTGCCAGCTCAGCTCCAACAGGGATCGGGAATTCACCCCTCCACTTT
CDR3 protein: CASSAPTGIGNSPLHF

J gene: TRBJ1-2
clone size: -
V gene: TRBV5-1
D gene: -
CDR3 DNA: TGCGCCAGCAGCTTGGAGGCAGGAGCCTATGGCTACACCTTC
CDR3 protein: CASSLEAGAYGYTF

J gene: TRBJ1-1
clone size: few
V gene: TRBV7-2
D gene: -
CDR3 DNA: TGTGCCAGCAGCCCTACCAGCGACGGGGCGCGGAGGGCTTTCTTT
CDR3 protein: CASSPTSDGARRAFF

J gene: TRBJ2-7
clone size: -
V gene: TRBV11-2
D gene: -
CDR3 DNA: TGTGCCAGCAGCTTAGGTCCGCAAGGCTCCTACGAGCAGTACTTC
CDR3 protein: CASSLGPQGSYEQYF

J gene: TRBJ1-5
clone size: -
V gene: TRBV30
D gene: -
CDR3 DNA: TGTGCCTGGTCTAGGGGTCAAAATCAGCCCCAGCATTTT
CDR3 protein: CAWSRGQNQPQHF

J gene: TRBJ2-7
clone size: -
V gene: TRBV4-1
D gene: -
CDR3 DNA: TGCGCCAGCAGCCACGGTAGGGAATCCTACGAGCAGTACTTC
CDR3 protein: CASSHGRESYEQYF